This TCR beta chain derives from a study of T cell responses to AZD1222 COVID-19 vaccine. Data came from immunoSEQ multiplex PCR; TCRdb stores just in-frame clones and leaves some out. The sample contains about 26,000 clones, over 75% of which appear only once. The sample was peripheral blood, taken 28 days after the second AZD1222 dose. This receptor was obtained from an adult who received the AZD1222 COVID-19 vaccine.

The CDR3 sequence: CASSVSSLAGQETQYF. The CDR3 DNA reads as TGTGCCAGCAGCGTGAGTAGTCTAGCGGGGCAGGAGACCCAGTACTTC. V gene TRBV9 combines with J gene TRBJ2-5, with 9 bases that match TRBD2. This CDR3 is 16 amino acids long. The junction had 10 bases not matched to a gene; V was cut back by 2 bases and J by 5 bases. Per germline, CDR1 SGDLS and CDR2 YYNGEE. The full variable domain, in which reference TRBV9 and TRBJ2-5 provide the parts outside the CDR3, is DSGVTQTPKHLITATGQRVTLRCSPRSGDLSVYWYQQSLDQGLQFLIQYYNGEERAKGNILERFSAQQFPDLHSELNLSSLELGDSALYFCASSVSSLAGQETQYFGPGTRLLVL.